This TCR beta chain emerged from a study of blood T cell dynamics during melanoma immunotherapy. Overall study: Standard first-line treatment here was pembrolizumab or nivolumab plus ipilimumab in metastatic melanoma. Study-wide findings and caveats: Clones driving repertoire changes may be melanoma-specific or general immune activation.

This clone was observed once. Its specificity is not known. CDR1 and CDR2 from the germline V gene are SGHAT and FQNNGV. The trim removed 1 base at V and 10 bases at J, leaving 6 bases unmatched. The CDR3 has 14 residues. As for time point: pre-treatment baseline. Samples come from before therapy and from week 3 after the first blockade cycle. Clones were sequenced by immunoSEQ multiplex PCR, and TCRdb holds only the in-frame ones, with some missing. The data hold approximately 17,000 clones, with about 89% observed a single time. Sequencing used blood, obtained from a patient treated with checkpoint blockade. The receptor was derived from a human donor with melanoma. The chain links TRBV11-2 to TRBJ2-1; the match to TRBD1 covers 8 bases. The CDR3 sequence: CASSLVLRGLEQFF. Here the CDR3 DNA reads TGTGCCAGCAGCTTAGTTCTCAGGGGGCTGGAGCAGTTCTTC.